Listed here are 24 T cell receptor beta chains from one sample, sequenced in a study of blood T cell repertoires in COVID-19. Clones were read by immunoSEQ multiplex PCR, and TCRdb kept only the in-frame ones, dropping some. The table lists about 70,000 clones, around 85% of them singletons, with under 40% in the top ten. The sample comprised peripheral blood. These receptors all stem from a woman of 80 years or more with active or convalescent COVID-19.

CDR3 sequence (DNA): TGTGCCATCAGTCAGGGGGTGGAGAGCAATCAGCCCCAGCATTTT. Translation gives CAISQGVESNQPQHF. The J gene is TRBJ1-5, the V gene TRBV10-3; TRBD1 matches 7 bases. With 5 bases clipped from V and 1 base from J, the junction kept 5 bases outside the gene matches. CDR3 length equals 15 residues. Germline loops: CDR1 ENHRY, CDR2 SYGVKD.

This chain joins TRBV28 and TRBJ1-2; TRBD1 matches at 10 bases. Germline V gene data show CDR1 as MDHEN and CDR2 as SYDVKM. Unmatched junction bases numbered 8, after V lost 5 bases and J lost 8 bases. The CDR3 loop spans 14 amino acids. The CDR3 nucleotides read TGTGCCAGCAGTACAGGGACAGGGGAGGAGGGCTACACCTTC. This sequence encodes CASSTGTGEEGYTF.

CDR3 nucleotides: TGTGCCAGCATCCTTACGACAGGAACCTACGAGCAGTACTTC. The encoded protein is CASILTTGTYEQYF. The V gene is TRBV7-8, the J gene TRBJ2-7; a possible D gene is TRBD1 (6 bases). Germline V gene lookup returns CDR1 SGHVS and CDR2 FQNEAQ. This CDR3 region has 14 residues. Trimming left V 7 bases short and J 2 bases short, with 15 bases between. The complete variable domain, with remaining parts taken from reference TRBV7-8 and TRBJ2-7, reads GAGVSQSPRYKVAKRGQDVALRCDPISGHVSLFWYQQALGQGPEFLTYFQNEAQLDKSGLPSDRFFAERPEGSVSTLKIQRTQQEDSAVYLCASILTTGTYEQYFGPGTRLTVT.

The DNA for the CDR3 is TGTGCCAGCAGCTTGGGGAGGGGGGGTTACGAGCAGTACTTC. Translating it yields CASSLGRGGYEQYF. The chain recombines TRBV5-4 with TRBJ2-7, with a possible D match to TRBD2 (7 bases). The V gene lost 0 bases and the J gene lost 4 bases, with 11 bases spanning the gap. The CDR3 length is 14 residues. Germline CDR1 reads SGHNT; CDR2 reads YYREEE (reference sequence).

The V call is TRBV4-2, the J call TRBJ2-2; D is uncertain. V was shortened by 5 bases and J by 5 bases, with 15 bases between the two germline ends. Germline V gives CDR1 LGHNA, CDR2 YNFKEQ. The CDR3 totals 15 residues. This CDR3 is CASSSRSTQTGELFF. The CDR3 coding sequence is TGTGCCAGCAGCTCACGGTCCACCCAAACCGGGGAGCTGTTTTTT.

This chain joins TRBV7-2 and TRBJ2-2; 8 bases line up with TRBD2. There are 15 residues in the CDR3. CDR1 is SGHTA, CDR2 FQGNSA, per germline. V lost 6 bases to trimming and J lost 6 bases; unmatched junction nucleotides: 9. CDR3: CASRLTTSAAGELFF. CDR3 nucleotide sequence: TGTGCCAGCAGGTTAACGACTAGCGCGGCCGGGGAGCTGTTTTTT.

The genes are TRBV5-1 and TRBJ2-2, with 10 bases lining up with TRBD2. CDR1 is SGHRS and CDR2 is YFSETQ in the germline V gene. The CDR3 length is 16 residues. After removal of 5 bases from V and 0 bases from J, the junction contained 4 bases not matched to a gene. The CDR3 is CASRASGGPNTGELFF. The DNA for the CDR3 is TGCGCCAGCAGGGCTAGCGGGGGCCCGAACACCGGGGAGCTGTTTTTT.

The CDR3 protein is CASSPPGVHQPQHF. For the CDR3, the DNA is TGTGCCAGCAGCCCACCAGGGGTACATCAGCCCCAGCATTTT. V is TRBV3-1 (or the pseudogene TRBV3-2) and J is TRBJ1-5, with D possibly matching TRBD1 (6 bases). This CDR3 comprises 14 residues. V was shortened by 4 bases and J by 5 bases, with 12 bases between the two germline ends. Germline V gives CDR1 LGHDT, CDR2 YNNKEL (reference sequence).

The chain recombines TRBV7-2 with TRBJ2-5, with 9 positions matching TRBD2. Germline CDR1 reads SGHTA; CDR2 reads FQGNSA. This CDR3 is 16 amino acids long. The V segment lost 5 bases and the J segment 5 bases; nucleotides outside the gene matches: 12. Written as DNA, the CDR3 is TGTGCCAGCAGCCCTGGTCTGCGGGGGGGCGCCGAGACCCAGTACTTC. Translated, it gives CASSPGLRGGAETQYF. Full variable domain (rest looked up from reference TRBV7-2 and TRBJ2-5): GAGVSQSPSNKVTEKGKDVELRCDPISGHTALYWYRQSLGQGLEFLIYFQGNSAPDKSGLPSDRFSAERTGGSVSTLTIQRTQQEDSAVYLCASSPGLRGGAETQYFGPGTRLLVL.

This clone has more than one count but fewer than ten. The chain carries TRBV19 and TRBJ1-6, with TRBD1 matching 7 bases. The CDR3 spans 15 residues. Trimming cost V 7 bases and J 10 bases; bases outside gene matches: 13. Germline V gives CDR1 LNHDA, CDR2 SQIVND (reference sequence). The CDR3 loop reads CASTLNRGFGSPLHF. As DNA, the CDR3 is TGTGCCAGTACCTTAAACAGGGGATTTGGGTCACCCCTCCACTTT.

The J gene is TRBJ1-6, the V gene TRBV10-1, with 7 bases identical to TRBD1. Germline V lookup: CDR1 WNHNN, CDR2 SYGVQD (reference sequence). The CDR3 is 13 residues long. V dropped 10 bases and J dropped 7; count of bases not matched to a gene: 7. The CDR3 DNA follows: TGCGCCATCAGGGGACAGTCGAATTCACCCCTCCACTTT. Translated, it gives CAIRGQSNSPLHF.

The chain joins TRBV6-5 to TRBJ2-7; D might be TRBD2 (6 bases). This CDR3 region has 13 residues. Germline V gene data show CDR1 as MNHEY and CDR2 as SVGAGI. The V gene lost 7 bases and the J gene lost 1 base, with 11 bases spanning the gap. CDR3 residues: CASTPTSSYEQYF. The CDR3 DNA follows: TGTGCCAGCACCCCGACTAGTTCCTACGAGCAGTACTTC.

The chain combines TRBV4-3 with TRBJ2-2, with TRBD1 identical over 9 bases. There are 16 residues in the CDR3. The J segment lost 6 bases and the V segment lost 4 bases, leaving 9 bases of the junction unmatched. Germline CDR1 LGHNA, CDR2 YSLEER. Written as DNA, the CDR3 is TGCGCCAGCAGCCGACGTGGGACAGGGAGGGCCGGGGAGCTGTTTTTT. Its protein product is CASSRRGTGRAGELFF.

This chain uses TRBV6-2 or TRBV6-3 with TRBJ1-1; the match to TRBD1 covers 9 bases. The CDR3 spans 14 residues. From germline, CDR1 is MNHEY and CDR2 SVGEGT. The V and J ends lost 5 bases and 4 bases, in that order; junction bases with no gene match: 5. Written as DNA, the CDR3 is TGTGCCAGCAGTAGAGGACAGGGGCGCACTGAAGCTTTCTTT. Amino acid sequence: CASSRGQGRTEAFF.

A single count supports this clone. The DNA for the CDR3 is TGTGCCAGCCAATCGGAGGGGCTACTAGCCAAAAACATTCAGTACTTC. It translates to CASQSEGLLAKNIQYF. The V gene is TRBV2, the J gene TRBJ2-4; D might be TRBD2 (6 bases). Trimming took 8 bases from V and 0 from J, leaving 17 bases between them. This CDR3 has 16 residues. The germline V gene has CDR1 SNHLY and CDR2 FYNNEI.

The genes are TRBV30 and TRBJ1-6; the D is unclear. This CDR3 contains 13 residues. CDR1 GTSNPN and CDR2 SVGIG come from the germline V gene (reference sequence). Trimming pared 3 bases from V and 10 bases from J, leaving 13 bases between. CDR3 region: CAWRPSTWSPLHF. CDR3 nucleotides: TGTGCCTGGAGGCCTAGTACGTGGTCACCCCTCCACTTT.

This clone came up once. The chain joins TRBV5-1 to TRBJ1-2, with 7 positions matching TRBD1. Trimming took 2 bases from V and 2 from J; bases not matched to a gene: 6. Germline V gives CDR1 SGHRS, CDR2 YFSETQ. The CDR3 contains 15 residues. CDR3: CASSFSGQTNYGYTF. The CDR3, as DNA: TGCGCCAGCAGCTTCTCGGGACAGACAAACTATGGCTACACCTTC.

This clone is a singleton in its sample. The chain joins TRBV30 to TRBJ2-2, with D perhaps TRBD2 (5 bases). Germline V CDR1 and CDR2: GTSNPN, SVGIG (reference sequence). The V gene lost 8 bases and the J gene lost 5 bases, with 9 bases spanning the gap. This CDR3 spans 11 amino acids. CDR3 residues: CALGITGELFF. CDR3 DNA sequence: TGTGCCCTCGGGATAACCGGGGAGCTGTTTTTT.

This rearrangement joins TRBV7-2 to TRBJ2-5, with 9 bases that match TRBD2. This CDR3 spans 15 amino acids. Germline V lookup: CDR1 SGHTA, CDR2 FQGNSA. V lost 4 bases, J lost 11 bases, and 14 bases stayed unmatched. In nucleotides, the CDR3 is TGTGCCAGCAGCTCCCTCGCGCGGGGGGGCCTTAATCAGTACTTC. Its protein product is CASSSLARGGLNQYF.

V gene TRBV6-1 combines with J gene TRBJ1-3; 7 nucleotides align to TRBD1. V was pared by 3 bases and J by 7 bases, with 9 bases of the junction left unmatched. This CDR3 is built from 15 residues. CDR1 is MNHNS, CDR2 SASEGT, per germline. The CDR3 DNA is TGTGCCAGCAGTGACCAAGGACAGGCGTGGAACACCATATATTTT. As protein: CASSDQGQAWNTIYF.

This clone was counted a single time. The J gene is TRBJ1-4, the V gene TRBV7-9, with TRBD1 identical over 8 bases. Germline CDR1 and CDR2: SEHNR and FQNEAQ (reference sequence). V was pared by 4 bases and J by 8 bases, with 6 bases of the junction left unmatched. The CDR3 covers 14 residues. Here the CDR3 reads CASSSRTGWEKLFF. The DNA for the CDR3 is TGTGCCAGCAGCTCCCGGACAGGGTGGGAAAAACTGTTTTTT.

The chain combines TRBV2 with TRBJ1-1; TRBD1 matches 7 bases. Unmatched junction bases numbered 9, after V lost 4 bases and J lost 1 base. Germline V gene data show CDR1 as SNHLY and CDR2 as FYNNEI. The CDR3 is made up of 16 amino acids. The CDR3 region is CASSADRVGGNTEAFF. The CDR3 coding sequence is TGTGCCAGCAGTGCTGACAGGGTAGGTGGGAACACTGAAGCTTTCTTT.

This chain uses TRBV29-1 with TRBJ1-5; D perhaps matches TRBD1 (6 bases). Trimming stripped 5 bases from V and 9 bases from J, with 14 bases between. Germline-derived CDR1 and CDR2 are SQVTM and ANQGSEA. There are 12 residues in the CDR3. CDR3 nucleotide sequence: TGCAGCGTTAGAGACAGGACCGGGCCCCAGCATTTT. It translates to CSVRDRTGPQHF.

The sample holds one count of this clone. The CDR3 DNA is TGCGCCAGCAGTCACCCGACAGGGTTGTTCCTAGCTAGCACAGATACGCAGTATTTT. Amino acids: CASSHPTGLFLASTDTQYF. This sequence joins TRBV23-1 and TRBJ2-3; 7 bases map to TRBD1. TRBV23-1 is filed as an ORF, its function uncertain. The trim removed 3 bases at V and 0 bases at J, leaving 15 bases unmatched. This CDR3 contains 19 residues.